This T cell receptor (beta chain) was recorded in a study of regulatory T cells in long-lasting Graves disease. The overall study: A definition of persistent Graves' disease required over 5 years of antithyroid drugs plus positive TSH receptor antibodies.

The length of the CDR3 is 13 residues. The ends were cut back, 4 bases at V and 0 bases at J, with 9 bases in the middle. CDR1 and CDR2 (germline): DFQATT, SNEGSKA (reference sequence). Researchers made TCR beta libraries by using iRepertoire HTBI primers and running Arm-PCR on CDR3 regions. Original data processing: Sequenced samples collectively carried 62 TRBV and 14 to 15 TRBJ segments. TCRdb analysed the multiplex PCR reads with MiXCR anew, one entry per CDR3 protein. In this record, the V and J calls reflect TCRdb's handling and not the investigators' own analysis. The sample consists of around 460,000 distinct CDR3 sequences, around a fifth of them appearing once. Documented time point: persistent/refractory GD, antithyroid drugs over 5 years with positive TRAb. Extracted RNA from PBMCs served as the source of the TCR library. By American Thyroid Association guidelines, Graves' disease was diagnosed in the cohort.

Sequencing was performed on peripheral blood mononuclear cells (PBMCs), taken when the disease was refractory, from a patient treated with antithyroid drugs. The chain is built from TRBV20-1 and TRBJ1-1, with D maybe TRBD1 (5 bases). This TCR was sampled from a female donor with Graves disease. This CDR3 reads CSAKQGLNTEAFF. The DNA for the CDR3 is TGCAGTGCTAAGCAGGGTTTGAACACTGAAGCTTTCTTT.